The T cell receptor beta chain described here comes from a study of Ad26.COV2.S vaccination and SARS-CoV-2 variants. Treatment: around 19 received Ad26.COV2.S at low or high dose, single or two shots; about 5 received placebo; per-sample allocation not given. Repertoires come from day 63 after the first vaccine or placebo injection. The germline gives CDR1 GTSNPN, CDR2 SVGIG (reference sequence). The CDR3 is made up of 13 amino acids. V was trimmed by 0 bases and J by 1 base, leaving 6 bases between them. TCRdb keeps only in-frame clones here, not all; method: immunoSEQ multiplex PCR. The table records around 300,000 clones, 75% to 90% of them present only once.

The source of this sequence is a person aged 18-65 years who received the Ad26.COV2.S COVID-19 vaccine or a placebo. V usage is TRBV30 and J usage is TRBJ1-1; the D is unclear. The sequences come from peripheral blood, collected in a trial of Ad26.COV2.S vaccine versus placebo. CDR3 DNA: TGTGCCTGGAGTGTATTACAGAACACTGAAGCTTTCTTT. Protein sequence: CAWSVLQNTEAFF.